The 16 T cell receptor beta chains below were found in one sample sequenced in a study of control samples from healthy donors and cancer patients. The method was immunoSEQ multiplex PCR; TCRdb's version includes in-frame clones alone and lacks a portion of them. The sample gives under 15,000 clones, approximately 94% of which show up once; 25% to 30% is in the top ten. Sample: PBMCs. These receptors all stem from a man aged 65 to 85 with head and neck cancer.

The V and J genes are TRBV6-1 and TRBJ2-1, with TRBD2 matching 10 bases. V trimming: 2 bases; J trimming: 2 bases; junction bases outside the gene matches: 0. Germline CDR1 is MNHNS and CDR2 is SASEGT. CDR3 length equals 15 residues. This chain's CDR3 is CASSETSGTYNEQFF. DNA for the CDR3: TGTGCCAGCAGTGAAACTAGCGGGACCTACAATGAGCAGTTCTTC.

This chain links TRBV7-9 with TRBJ2-1; a weak D match, TRBD2 (6 bases). Trimming left V 0 bases short and J 5 bases short, with 20 bases between. CDR3 length equals 18 residues. Germline assignment: CDR1 SEHNR and CDR2 FQNEAQ (reference sequence). CDR3 coding DNA: TGTGCCAGCAGCTTAGCCCGGCGGAAAGGTAGCGGAAACAATGAGCAGTTCTTC. This sequence encodes CASSLARRKGSGNNEQFF.

The chain has TRBV19 and TRBJ1-5, with 9 bases fitting TRBD1. This CDR3 comprises 14 residues. Losses at the gene ends were 6 bases for V and 7 bases for J; bases not matched to a gene: 7. From germline, CDR1 is LNHDA and CDR2 SQIVND (reference sequence). The CDR3 sequence is CASSKDRGGQPQHF. CDR3 DNA: TGTGCCAGTAGCAAGGACAGGGGAGGGCAGCCCCAGCATTTT.

This chain connects TRBV29-1 to TRBJ2-5; TRBD2 agrees at 12 bases. Germline trimming cut 2 bases from V and 3 bases from J; bases unmatched to any gene: 10. Germline V gene lookup returns CDR1 SQVTM and CDR2 ANQGSEA. CDR3 size: 17 residues. The DNA of the CDR3 is TGCAGCGTTGAAAACGAACGACTAGCGGGGGCGAAAGAGACCCAGTACTTC. Translating gives CSVENERLAGAKETQYF.

The CDR3 nucleotides are TGTGCCAGCAGCTTTTCCCCCGGCACAACTAATGAAAAACTGTTTTTT. It specifies CASSFSPGTTNEKLFF. The V and J genes are TRBV7-9 and TRBJ1-4, with D uncertain. The CDR3 has 16 amino acids. Germline assignment: CDR1 SEHNR and CDR2 FQNEAQ (reference sequence). Trimming pared 3 bases from V and 0 bases from J, leaving 11 bases between.

This clone was detected only once. The CDR3 region is CASSRNRADPGELFF. The CDR3 DNA follows: TGTGCCAGTAGTAGAAACAGGGCAGATCCCGGGGAGCTGTTTTTT. The rearrangement links TRBV19 to TRBJ2-2, with D perhaps TRBD1 (6 bases). The CDR3 has 15 amino acids. The germline V and J ends were trimmed by 4 bases and 6 bases, with 15 bases remaining between them. CDR1 and CDR2 (germline): LNHDA, SQIVND (reference sequence).

This chain uses TRBV18 with TRBJ2-5; 10 bases line up with TRBD1. The CDR3 has 18 amino acids. The J segment lost 1 base and the V segment lost 1 base, leaving 9 bases of the junction unmatched. Germline CDR1 and CDR2: KGHSH and LQKENI. The CDR3 DNA is TGTGCCAGCTCACCACGGACCGGGACAGGGGTGGCCCAAGAGACCCAGTACTTC. Translating gives CASSPRTGTGVAQETQYF.

The table lists this clone with a count of one. This sequence joins TRBV5-1 and TRBJ2-7; D might be TRBD1 (6 bases). The germline V and J ends were trimmed by 4 bases and 4 bases, with 15 bases remaining between them. There are 14 residues in the CDR3. Per germline, CDR1 SGHRS and CDR2 YFSETQ. CDR3 nucleotides: TGCGCCAGCAGCGCCGGACAGAGACCTTACGAGCAGTACTTC. This codes for CASSAGQRPYEQYF.

This clone appeared once. The chain recombines TRBV19 with TRBJ2-7; the D gene could be TRBD1 or TRBD2 (5 bases each). The CDR3 is made up of 15 amino acids. Trimming removed 3 bases at V and 0 bases at J, with 12 bases between. In germline, CDR1 is LNHDA, CDR2 SQIVND (reference sequence). CDR3 nucleotide sequence: TGTGCCAGTAGTATTGAGGGGCTTGGCTCCTACGAGCAGTACTTC. Amino acids: CASSIEGLGSYEQYF. The full variable domain, with the rest looked up from reference TRBV19 and TRBJ2-7, is DGGITQSPKYLFRKEGQNVTLSCEQNLNHDAMYWYRQDPGQGLRLIYYSQIVNDFQKGDIAEGYSVSREKKESFPLTVTSAQKNPTAFYLCASSIEGLGSYEQYFGPGTRLTVT.

The rearrangement links TRBV3-1 (or the pseudogene TRBV3-2) to TRBJ1-6; D is undetermined. This CDR3 is 13 amino acids long. V was shortened by 2 bases and J by 8 bases, with 7 bases between the two germline ends. Germline assignment: CDR1 LGHDT and CDR2 YNNKEL (reference sequence). The CDR3 protein is CASSQLAHSPLHF. CDR3 coding DNA: TGTGCCAGCAGCCAATTAGCGCATTCACCCCTCCACTTT.

CDR3 sequence: CASSPGTGYEKLFF. The CDR3 coding sequence is TGTGCCAGCAGCCCCGGGACAGGATACGAAAAACTGTTTTTT. This chain uses TRBV11-2 with TRBJ1-4, with 8 bases matching TRBD1. Germline V gene lookup returns CDR1 SGHAT and CDR2 FQNNGV. J gave up 8 bases and V 5 bases, and 7 bases lay outside the gene matches. The length of the CDR3 is 14 residues. Drawing the rest from reference TRBV11-2 and TRBJ1-4, the complete variable domain is EAGVAQSPRYKIIEKRQSVAFWCNPISGHATLYWYQQILGQGPKLLIQFQNNGVVDDSQLPKDRFSAERLKGVDSTLKIQPAKLEDSAVYLCASSPGTGYEKLFFGSGTQLSVL.

This chain joins TRBV2 and TRBJ1-2, with D uncertain. Germline CDR1 SNHLY, CDR2 FYNNEI. CDR3 length: 13 amino acids. Trimming removed 7 bases from V and 8 bases from J, with 17 bases in between. The CDR3 loop is CASIIDGTRGYTF. CDR3 in DNA: TGTGCCAGCATCATTGACGGCACGAGGGGCTACACCTTC. Filled out from reference TRBV2 and TRBJ1-2, the complete variable domain reads EPEVTQTPSHQVTQMGQEVILRCVPISNHLYFYWYRQILGQKVEFLVSFYNNEISEKSEIFDDQFSVERPDGSNFTLKIRSTKLEDSAMYFCASIIDGTRGYTFGSGTRLTVV.

The chain links TRBV6-4 to TRBJ2-1, with TRBD2 identical over 10 bases. V lost 5 bases, J lost 2 bases, and 3 bases stayed unmatched. The CDR3 totals 15 residues. Germline lookup yields CDR1 MRHNA and CDR2 SNTAGT. Here the CDR3 reads CASSTSGEPYNEQFF. The CDR3 DNA reads TGTGCCAGCAGTACTAGCGGGGAGCCCTACAATGAGCAGTTCTTC.

The chain employs TRBV6-1 and TRBJ1-1; D remains unclear. This CDR3 spans 15 amino acids. Per germline, CDR1 MNHNS and CDR2 SASEGT. V was shortened by 3 bases and J by 1 base, with 12 bases between the two germline ends. The CDR3 DNA reads TGTGCCAGCAGTGACCAAACCGGTGGGAACACTGAAGCTTTCTTT. Encoded protein: CASSDQTGGNTEAFF.

This clone occurred once. Other DNA sequences from this sample encode an identical CDR3 as well. The chain combines TRBV24-1 with TRBJ2-2, with D perhaps TRBD1 (6 bases). The CDR3 consists of 15 residues. Per germline, CDR1 KGHDR and CDR2 SFDVKD. Trimming pared 3 bases from V and 4 bases from J, leaving 11 bases between. CDR3 bases: TGTGCCACCAGTGATCGGACAGTCCCCACCGGGGAGCTGTTTTTT. This gives the protein CATSDRTVPTGELFF.

V is TRBV7-2 and J is TRBJ1-2; D is unresolved. The germline V gene encodes CDR1 SGHTA and CDR2 FQGNSA. The CDR3 loop spans 14 amino acids. Trimming shortened V by 1 base and J by 2 bases, and 8 bases separated the two germline ends. The CDR3 reads CASSLGPGNYGYTF. The CDR3 bases are TGTGCCAGCAGCTTAGGCCCGGGGAACTATGGCTACACCTTC.